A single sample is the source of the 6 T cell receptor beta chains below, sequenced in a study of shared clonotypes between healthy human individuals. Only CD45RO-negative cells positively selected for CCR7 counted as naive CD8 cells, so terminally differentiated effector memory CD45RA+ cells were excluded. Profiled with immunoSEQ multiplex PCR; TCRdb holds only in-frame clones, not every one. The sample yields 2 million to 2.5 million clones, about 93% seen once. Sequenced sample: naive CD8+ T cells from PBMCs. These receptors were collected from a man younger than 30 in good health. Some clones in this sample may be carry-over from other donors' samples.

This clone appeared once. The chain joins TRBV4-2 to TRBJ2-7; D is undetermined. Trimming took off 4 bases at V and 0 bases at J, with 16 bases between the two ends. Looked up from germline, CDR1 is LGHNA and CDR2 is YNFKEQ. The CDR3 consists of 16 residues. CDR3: CASSPSGVFSSYEQYF. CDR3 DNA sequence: TGTGCCAGCAGCCCTTCCGGAGTCTTCTCCTCCTACGAGCAGTACTTC.

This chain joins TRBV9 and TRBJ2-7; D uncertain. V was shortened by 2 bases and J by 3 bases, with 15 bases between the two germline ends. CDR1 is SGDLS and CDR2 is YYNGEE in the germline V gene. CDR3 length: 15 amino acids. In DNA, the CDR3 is TGTGCCAGCAGCGTCTCCGGGTCCTGGAACTACGAGCAGTACTTC. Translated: CASSVSGSWNYEQYF.

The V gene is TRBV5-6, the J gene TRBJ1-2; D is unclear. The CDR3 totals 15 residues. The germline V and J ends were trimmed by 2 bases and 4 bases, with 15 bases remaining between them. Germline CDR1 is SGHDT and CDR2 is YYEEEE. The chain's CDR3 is CASSLSHQVLYGYTF. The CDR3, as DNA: TGTGCCAGCAGCTTAAGTCACCAGGTGCTCTATGGCTACACCTTC.

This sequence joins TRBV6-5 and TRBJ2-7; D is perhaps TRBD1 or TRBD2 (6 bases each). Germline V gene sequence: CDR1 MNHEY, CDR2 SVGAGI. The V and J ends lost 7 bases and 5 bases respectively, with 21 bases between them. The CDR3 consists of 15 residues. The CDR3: CASTRAWGARDEQYF. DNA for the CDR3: TGTGCCAGCACCAGAGCTTGGGGGGCGCGCGACGAGCAGTACTTC.

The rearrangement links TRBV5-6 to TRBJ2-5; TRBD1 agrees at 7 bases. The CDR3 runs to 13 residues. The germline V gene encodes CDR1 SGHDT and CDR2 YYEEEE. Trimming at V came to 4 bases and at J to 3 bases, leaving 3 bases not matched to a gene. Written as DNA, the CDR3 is TGTGCCAGCAGCCAAGGGACAGAAGAGACCCAGTACTTC. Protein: CASSQGTEETQYF.

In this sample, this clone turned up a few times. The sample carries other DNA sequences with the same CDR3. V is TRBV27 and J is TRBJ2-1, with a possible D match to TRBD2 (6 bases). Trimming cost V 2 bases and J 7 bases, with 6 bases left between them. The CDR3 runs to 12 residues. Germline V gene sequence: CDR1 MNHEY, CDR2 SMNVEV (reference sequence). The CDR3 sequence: CASSLGGNEQFF. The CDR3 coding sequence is TGTGCCAGCAGTTTAGGGGGGAATGAGCAGTTCTTC.